A single sample gave rise to the 2 T cell receptor beta chains below, sequenced in a study of T cell responses to AZD1222 COVID-19 vaccine. This table comes from immunoSEQ multiplex PCR, and its TCRdb copy is limited to in-frame clones, with some not included. This table holds under 80,000 clones, 70% to 90% found once. The sequenced sample was peripheral blood, obtained 28 days after the second AZD1222 dose. These receptors came from an adult who received the AZD1222 COVID-19 vaccine.

This chain links TRBV6-5 with TRBJ1-1; maybe TRBD1 (6 bases). The germline V gene encodes CDR1 MNHEY and CDR2 SVGAGI. The CDR3 sequence is 14 residues long. V was trimmed by 0 bases and J by 5 bases, leaving 10 bases between them. Here the CDR3 DNA reads TGTGCCAGCAGTTACTCGGGGGGCAGGACTGAAGCTTTCTTT. This translates into CASSYSGGRTEAFF.

This clone was recorded once. The genes are TRBV14 and TRBJ2-2; D remains ambiguous. Germline V CDR1 and CDR2: SGHDN, FVKESK. The V end was cut by 1 base, the J end by 5 bases, with 11 bases between. The CDR3 consists of 15 residues. The CDR3 sequence: CASSQVQVGTGELFF. The CDR3 coding sequence is TGTGCCAGCAGCCAAGTGCAGGTTGGGACCGGGGAGCTGTTTTTT.